The present T cell receptor beta chain was sequenced within a study of read filtering for tumor transcriptome and immune sequencing. Turning to the study itself: The cohort had about 16 men and some 13 women aged about 45 to 80, mean roughly 70 years. Revised staging placed eight or nine patients in R-ISS I, about 15 in II, about seven in III.

General study results and limits: IR-seq and RNA-seq agreed better without single-read clonotypes. In IR-seq, single-read clonotypes were roughly 82% of clonotypes but approximately 3.5% of reads.

Deletions cut 9 bases from V and 0 bases from J, with 8 bases between. Germline CDR1 is MDHEN and CDR2 is SYDVKM. CDR3 length: 12 amino acids. This clonotype was detected ten times or more. Its antigen is unknown. From 400 to 450 ng of RNA, a library with molecular barcoded alpha/delta and beta/gamma adaptors was made. MiXCR was run by TCRdb on the reads, yielding one entry per CDR3 protein. This table has 94,000 or so distinct CDR3 sequences, 9% to 15% appearing once. This TCR was sampled from a donor aged 40 or older with multiple myeloma. The source material was a population of CD138-negative cells sorted from bone marrow. The chain is built from TRBV28 and TRBJ1-1; no definite D call. The CDR3 is CASKQMNTEAFF. CDR3 DNA: TGTGCCAGTAAACAGATGAACACTGAAGCTTTCTTT.